Below are 5 T cell receptor beta chains sequenced from a single sample in a study of beta chain features in type 1 diabetes listed by TCRdb under 2018. Libraries were constructed by the immunoSEQ multiplex PCR assay. All of the isolated RNA was reverse transcribed with the High Capacity cDNA Reverse Transcription Kit, so expressed TCRB transcripts were sequenced. As stored in TCRdb, this immuneACCESS dataset retains in-frame rearrangements with V and J assigned. A fraction of the clones does not appear; measured against another copy, unresolved V genes explain less than half of the discrepancy, and the remainder lacks a known reason. Recorded for this sample are 310,000 or so clones; around 7.6% of them occurred a single time. 0.44% of the sample lies in the top ten. Sequencing was done on a sample of central memory CD4+ T cells from blood. The receptors were sampled from a woman aged 18-29 years in good health.

This chain connects TRBV15 to TRBJ2-7, with a weak D call TRBD1 (6 bases). The CDR3 loop spans 14 amino acids. V was clipped by 2 bases and J by 2 bases, with 10 bases between them. Germline-derived CDR1 and CDR2 are LNHNV and YYDKDF (reference sequence). CDR3 region: CATSRYTGPYEQYF. CDR3 bases: TGTGCCACCAGCAGATATACAGGGCCCTACGAGCAGTACTTC.

Details on this clone: The sample holds other DNA sequences that translate to the same CDR3. DNA for the CDR3: TGTGCCAGCAGCACACGACTAGCGGGAGATCGCACAGATACGCAGTATTTT. Translation: CASSTRLAGDRTDTQYF. The chain combines TRBV7-2 with TRBJ2-3, with TRBD2 matching over 12 bases. Germline-derived CDR1 and CDR2 are SGHTA and FQGNSA. This CDR3 has 17 amino acids. Unmatched junction bases numbered 7, after V lost 5 bases and J lost 1 base.

This clone showed up many times. J is TRBJ2-3 and V is TRBV11-2; D gene ambiguous. Trimming pared 3 bases from V and 3 bases from J, leaving 10 bases between. CDR1 is SGHAT and CDR2 is FQNNGV in the germline V gene. The CDR3 length is 14 residues. DNA of the CDR3: TGTGCCAGCAGCTTCACGAAACCAACAGATACGCAGTATTTT. It specifies CASSFTKPTDTQYF.

The chain recombines TRBV7-9 with TRBJ1-1, with D hard to call. The CDR3 runs 15 residues. V lost 1 base to trimming and J lost 1 base, with 10 bases between them. In germline, CDR1 is SEHNR, CDR2 FQNEAQ (reference sequence). The DNA of the CDR3 is TGTGCCAGCAGCTTAGGGTCCCCCAGGAACACTGAAGCTTTCTTT. Protein sequence: CASSLGSPRNTEAFF.

The rearrangement uses TRBV6-5 and TRBJ1-5; a weak D match, TRBD1 (5 bases). The germline gives CDR1 MNHEY, CDR2 SVGAGI. The length of the CDR3 is 14 residues. V was cut by 7 bases and J by 3 bases, with 13 bases left in between. CDR3 region: CASNGRGDNQPQHF. The DNA for the CDR3 is TGTGCCAGCAACGGCCGGGGGGACAATCAGCCCCAGCATTTT.